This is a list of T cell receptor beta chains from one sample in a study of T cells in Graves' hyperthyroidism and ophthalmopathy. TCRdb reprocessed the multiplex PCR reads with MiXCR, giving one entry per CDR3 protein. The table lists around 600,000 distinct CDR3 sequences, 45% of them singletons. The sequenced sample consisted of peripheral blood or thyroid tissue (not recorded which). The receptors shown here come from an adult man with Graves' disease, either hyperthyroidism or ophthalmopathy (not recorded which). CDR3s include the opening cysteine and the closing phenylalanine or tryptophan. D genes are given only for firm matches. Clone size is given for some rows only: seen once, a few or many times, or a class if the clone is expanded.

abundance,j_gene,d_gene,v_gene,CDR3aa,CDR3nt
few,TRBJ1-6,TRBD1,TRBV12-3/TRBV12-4,CASSGPTGVGSPLHF,TGTGCCAGCAGTGGCCCGACAGGGGTTGGCTCACCCCTCCACTTT
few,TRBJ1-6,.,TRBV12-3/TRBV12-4,CASSFATPLDNSPLHF,TGTGCCAGCAGTTTCGCTACTCCGCTGGATAATTCACCCCTCCACTTT
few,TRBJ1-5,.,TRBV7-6,CASSSGGYSSNQPQHF,TGTGCCAGCAGCTCCGGAGGATACTCTTCCAATCAGCCCCAGCATTTT
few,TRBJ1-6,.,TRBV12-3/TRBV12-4,CASSTGQIENSPLHF,TGTGCCAGCAGTACGGGGCAGATCGAGAATTCACCCCTCCACTTT
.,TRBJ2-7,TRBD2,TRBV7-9,CASSLAGAGVTYEQYF,TGTGCCAGCAGCTTAGCTGGGGCGGGAGTCACCTACGAGCAGTACTTC
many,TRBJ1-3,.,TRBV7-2,CASSPTGTVGNTIYF,TGTGCCAGCAGCCCTACCGGGACGGTTGGAAACACCATATATTTT
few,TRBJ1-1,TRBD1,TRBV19,CASGDRVNTEAFF,TGTGCCAGTGGGGACAGGGTGAACACTGAAGCTTTCTTT
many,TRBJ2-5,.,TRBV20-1,CSAVLVPETQYF,TGCAGTGCCGTACTAGTCCCAGAGACCCAGTACTTC
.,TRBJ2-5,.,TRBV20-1,CSARDPEGGQETQYF,TGCAGTGCTAGAGATCCGGAAGGGGGCCAAGAGACCCAGTACTTC
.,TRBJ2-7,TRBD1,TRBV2,CASSPGTGGGKQYF,TGTGCCAGCAGTCCCGGGACAGGGGGCGGTAAGCAGTACTTC
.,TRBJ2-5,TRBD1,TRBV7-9,CASSQGQGIRETQYF,TGTGCCAGCAGCCAGGGACAGGGGATTAGGGAGACCCAGTACTTC
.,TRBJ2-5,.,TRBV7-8,CASSLRGSRGLQETQYF,TGTGCCAGCAGCTTACGGGGATCCAGGGGACTGCAAGAGACCCAGTACTTC
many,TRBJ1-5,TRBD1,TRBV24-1,CATGTGNNQPQHF,TGTGCGACCGGGACAGGGAACAATCAGCCCCAGCATTTT
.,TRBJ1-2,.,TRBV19,CASSTPTGPPLRGYTF,TGTGCCAGTAGTACACCGACAGGACCCCCTTTAAGAGGCTACACCTTC
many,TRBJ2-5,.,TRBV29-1,CSVDNRVQETQYF,TGCAGCGTTGACAACAGGGTCCAAGAGACCCAGTACTTC
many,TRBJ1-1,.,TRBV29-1,CSVDATGMNTEAFF,TGCAGCGTTGATGCGACAGGCATGAACACTGAAGCTTTCTTT
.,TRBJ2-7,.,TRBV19,CASQGSGVPSYEQYF,TGTGCCAGCCAAGGCTCAGGGGTCCCGTCCTACGAGCAGTACTTC
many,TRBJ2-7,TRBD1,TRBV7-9,CASSSTGTAEQYF,TGTGCCAGCAGCTCCACAGGGACAGCCGAGCAGTACTTC
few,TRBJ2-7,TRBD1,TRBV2,CASSGTGWSYEQYF,TGTGCCAGCAGCGGGACAGGGTGGTCCTACGAGCAGTACTTC
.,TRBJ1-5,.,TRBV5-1,CASSQDGYSNQPQHF,TGCGCCAGCAGCCAGGACGGTTATAGCAATCAGCCCCAGCATTTT
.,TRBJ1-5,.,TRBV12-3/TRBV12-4,CASSFSFSNRPQHF,TGTGCCAGCAGTTTTTCCTTTAGCAATCGGCCCCAGCATTTT
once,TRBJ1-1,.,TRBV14,CASSPSPFTEAFF,TGTGCCAGCAGCCCTTCCCCCTTCACTGAAGCTTTCTTT
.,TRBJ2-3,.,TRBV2,CASSEESGGTADTQYF,TGTGCCAGCAGTGAAGAGTCCGGGGGCACCGCAGATACGCAGTATTTT
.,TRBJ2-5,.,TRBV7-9,CASSWFGADTQYF,TGTGCCAGCAGCTGGTTTGGGGCGGACACCCAGTACTTC
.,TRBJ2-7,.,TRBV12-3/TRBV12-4,CASSLEGNGEYF,TGTGCCAGCAGTTTAGAGGGGAATGGGGAGTACTTC
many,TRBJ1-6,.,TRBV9,CASSVQGRLTPLHF,TGTGCCAGCAGCGTTCAGGGGAGGTTAACCCCCCTCCACTTT